A selection of T cell receptor beta chains follows, all from one sample in a study of blood T cell repertoires in COVID-19. The table came from immunoSEQ multiplex PCR; TCRdb's copy has only in-frame clones and leaves some out. This sample has roughly 300,000 clones, with under 90% found just once. Sequencing used PBMCs or T cells enriched from blood (not recorded which). All receptors come from a man aged 30 to 39 who had recovered from COVID-19. The CDR3 runs from the conserved cysteine through the conserved F or W. The D gene is left open where the match is weak. Clone size appears in some rows only: once, few, many, or a class for an expanded clone.

J | V | size | D | CDR3 | DNA
TRBJ2-5 | TRBV10-3 | NA | NA | CAISELQGETQYF | TGTGCCATCAGTGAACTACAGGGAGAGACCCAGTACTTC
TRBJ2-7 | TRBV6-6 | NA | NA | CASISEALSSYEQYF | TGTGCCAGCATAAGTGAAGCGCTCAGCTCCTACGAGCAGTACTTC
TRBJ2-1 | TRBV10-1 | NA | NA | CASSESAGTDYRNEQFF | TGCGCCAGCAGTGAGTCGGCCGGGACGGACTATAGGAATGAGCAGTTCTTC
TRBJ1-4 | TRBV15 | NA | NA | CATSRDRGATNEKLFF | TGTGCCACCAGCAGAGATCGCGGAGCAACTAATGAAAAACTGTTTTTT
TRBJ2-2 | TRBV9 | NA | TRBD2 | CASSLAGTNTGELFF | TGTGCCAGCAGTTTAGCGGGGACGAACACCGGGGAGCTGTTTTTT
TRBJ2-1 | TRBV27 | NA | TRBD2 | CASRPGGAGVAYNEQFF | TGTGCCAGCAGGCCGGGGGGAGCGGGAGTTGCCTACAATGAGCAGTTCTTC
TRBJ1-5 | TRBV7-8 | NA | NA | CASSQTRDTRGNQPQHF | TGTGCCAGCAGCCAAACGAGGGATACTCGAGGCAATCAGCCCCAGCATTTT
TRBJ2-7 | TRBV5-1 | NA | NA | CASSPDRTYEQYF | TGCGCCAGCAGCCCTGACAGAACCTACGAGCAGTACTTC
TRBJ1-2 | TRBV19 | NA | TRBD1 | CASRTGEGYTF | TGTGCCAGTAGGACAGGGGAAGGCTACACCTTC
TRBJ2-5 | TRBV28 | NA | TRBD2 | CASRASGGAIETQYF | TGTGCCAGCAGGGCTAGCGGGGGGGCCATAGAGACCCAGTACTTC
TRBJ1-1 | TRBV4-1 | NA | TRBD1 | CASSQPRDSLNTEAFF | TGCGCCAGCAGCCAACCACGGGACAGTTTGAACACTGAAGCTTTCTTT
TRBJ2-3 | TRBV5-1 | NA | TRBD1 | CASSIPTGGGSTDTQYF | TGCGCCAGCAGCATTCCAACAGGGGGCGGGTCAACAGATACGCAGTATTTT
TRBJ2-1 | TRBV27 | NA | NA | CASSLSPTRREQFF | TGTGCCAGCAGTTTGTCACCTACTAGGCGTGAGCAGTTCTTC
TRBJ2-7 | TRBV2 | NA | NA | CASSEALPGYIGYEQYF | TGTGCCAGCAGCGAAGCGCTCCCCGGGTATATAGGCTACGAGCAGTACTTC
TRBJ2-4 | TRBV19 | NA | NA | CASSLVLAKNIQYF | TGTGCCAGTAGTCTAGTCCTAGCCAAAAACATTCAGTACTTC
TRBJ2-1 | TRBV7-9 | NA | TRBD1 | CASRKGQGFSDEQFF | TGTGCCAGCAGGAAGGGACAGGGATTTAGCGATGAGCAGTTCTTC
TRBJ1-5 | TRBV6-5 | NA | NA | CASFDRFNQPQHF | TGTGCCAGCTTCGACAGGTTCAATCAGCCCCAGCATTTT
TRBJ1-1 | TRBV24-1 | NA | NA | CATRMDTNTEAFF | TGTGCCACCAGGATGGACACGAACACTGAAGCTTTCTTT
TRBJ2-7 | TRBV29-1 | NA | NA | CSVQAQGAYEQYF | TGCAGCGTCCAGGCCCAGGGCGCCTACGAGCAGTACTTC
TRBJ1-2 | TRBV6-5 | NA | NA | CASSYSTAKDGYTF | TGTGCCAGCAGTTACTCGACAGCTAAGGATGGCTACACCTTC
TRBJ2-1 | TRBV5-5 | NA | NA | CASSSTGLSYNEQFF | TGTGCCAGCAGCTCCACAGGTCTCTCCTACAATGAGCAGTTCTTC
TRBJ1-2 | TRBV2 | NA | TRBD1 | CASSSTGTGNYGYTF | TGTGCCAGCAGTTCAACCGGGACAGGGAACTATGGCTACACCTTC
TRBJ1-2 | TRBV3-1/TRBV3-2 | NA | NA | CASSQRGDNYGYTF | TGTGCCAGCAGCCAACGGGGGGACAATTATGGCTACACCTTC
TRBJ1-1 | TRBV5-6 | NA | NA | CASSLENANMNTEAFF | TGTGCCAGCAGCTTGGAGAACGCAAACATGAACACTGAAGCTTTCTTT
TRBJ2-5 | TRBV5-6 | NA | TRBD2 | CASSFTLAAQETQYF | TGTGCCAGCAGCTTCACACTAGCGGCTCAAGAGACCCAGTACTTC
TRBJ2-3 | TRBV10-3 | few | NA | CATSGGDDTQYF | TGTGCCACCTCCGGGGGTGATGATACGCAGTATTTT
TRBJ1-1 | TRBV3-1/TRBV3-2 | once | TRBD1 | CASSPRDRGNTEAFF | TGTGCCAGCAGCCCCAGGGACAGGGGGAACACTGAAGCTTTCTTT
TRBJ1-2 | TRBV30 | NA | NA | CAWSLLGAGGYTF | TGTGCCTGGAGTCTTCTGGGGGCGGGTGGCTACACCTTC
TRBJ1-2 | TRBV21-1 | NA | NA | CASRQGAGGYTF | TGTGCCAGCAGGCAGGGGGCAGGGGGCTACACCTTC
TRBJ2-7 | TRBV23-1 | NA | NA | CASNGRVDYEQYF | TGCGCCAGCAACGGCAGGGTCGACTACGAGCAGTACTTC
TRBJ2-5 | TRBV30 | few | NA | CAWSRRGRETQYF | TGTGCCTGGAGCCGACGGGGGAGAGAGACCCAGTACTTC
TRBJ1-1 | TRBV28 | NA | TRBD1 | CASTGQVGLNGFF | TGTGCCAGCACAGGACAGGTTGGGCTAAATGGGTTCTTT
TRBJ1-1 | TRBV2 | few | NA | CASNQEGAAFF | TGTGCCAGCAATCAAGAGGGTGCCGCTTTCTTT
TRBJ1-5 | TRBV2 | NA | TRBD1 | CASSVLTGEQPQHF | TGTGCCAGCAGTGTACTAACAGGGGAACAGCCCCAGCATTTT
TRBJ1-4 | TRBV6-5 | NA | NA | CASSLITGKLFF | TGTGCCAGCAGCCTAATAACCGGAAAACTGTTTTTT
TRBJ2-7 | TRBV2 | NA | TRBD1 | CASRDRGGSYEQYF | TGTGCCAGCAGAGACAGGGGGGGCTCCTACGAGCAGTACTTC
TRBJ2-1 | TRBV21-1 | NA | NA | CASTHITSPYNEQFF | TGTGCCAGCACCCATATAACATCACCCTACAATGAGCAGTTCTTC
TRBJ2-7 | TRBV28 | NA | TRBD2 | CASSERGPIDVEQYF | TGTGCCAGCAGTGAGCGGGGGCCCATAGACGTCGAGCAGTACTTC
TRBJ2-1 | TRBV9 | once | TRBD2 | CASGALAGGIYNEQFF | TGTGCCAGCGGAGCCCTAGCGGGGGGGATTTACAATGAGCAGTTCTTC
TRBJ2-7 | TRBV5-1 | NA | TRBD2 | CASRQVSGRPYEQYF | TGCGCCAGCAGGCAAGTTAGCGGGCGCCCCTACGAGCAGTACTTC
TRBJ2-1 | TRBV5-1 | NA | NA | CASSPQGAPSYNEQFF | TGCGCCAGCAGCCCCCAAGGGGCACCCTCCTACAATGAGCAGTTCTTC
TRBJ2-1 | TRBV14 | few | NA | CASSQDSLGEQFF | TGTGCCAGCAGCCAAGACAGTCTAGGTGAGCAGTTCTTC
TRBJ2-2 | TRBV24-1 | NA | NA | CATSDLPPDTGELFF | TGTGCCACCAGTGATTTGCCCCCGGACACCGGGGAGCTGTTTTTT
TRBJ1-5 | TRBV6-5 | NA | NA | CASSGSNQPQHF | TGTGCCAGCTCGGGATCCAATCAGCCCCAGCATTTT
TRBJ2-7 | TRBV5-4 | once | TRBD2 | CASSSLAGGSYEQYF | TGTGCCAGCAGCTCGCTAGCGGGAGGCTCCTACGAGCAGTACTTC
TRBJ2-2 | TRBV2 | NA | TRBD2 | CASTQSSGSTGELFF | TGTGCCAGCACCCAGTCGAGCGGGAGTACCGGGGAGCTGTTTTTT
TRBJ1-2 | TRBV6-5 | once | NA | CASSYSTGSEGYTF | TGTGCCAGCAGTTACTCCACAGGGTCTGAGGGCTACACCTTC
TRBJ2-7 | TRBV7-9 | once | NA | CASSLATGPYEQYF | TGTGCCAGCAGCTTAGCAACAGGACCCTACGAGCAGTACTTC
TRBJ1-4 | TRBV4-1 | NA | NA | CASSLGGATNEKLFF | TGCGCCAGCAGCCTGGGGGGAGCAACTAATGAAAAACTGTTTTTT
TRBJ2-3 | TRBV19 | NA | TRBD2 | CASSRGLGGDTQYF | TGTGCCAGTAGTAGGGGACTAGGAGGAGATACGCAGTATTTT
TRBJ1-5 | TRBV5-1 | few | NA | CASSFSSNQPQHF | TGCGCCAGCAGCTTTAGTAGCAATCAGCCCCAGCATTTT
TRBJ1-2 | TRBV12-3/TRBV12-4 | NA | NA | CASTFPGSYGYTF | TGTGCCAGCACCTTCCCAGGGTCCTATGGCTACACCTTC
TRBJ2-1 | TRBV7-2 | NA | TRBD2 | CASSPTLAGVAYNEQFF | TGTGCCAGCAGCCCAACTCTAGCGGGAGTTGCCTACAATGAGCAGTTCTTC